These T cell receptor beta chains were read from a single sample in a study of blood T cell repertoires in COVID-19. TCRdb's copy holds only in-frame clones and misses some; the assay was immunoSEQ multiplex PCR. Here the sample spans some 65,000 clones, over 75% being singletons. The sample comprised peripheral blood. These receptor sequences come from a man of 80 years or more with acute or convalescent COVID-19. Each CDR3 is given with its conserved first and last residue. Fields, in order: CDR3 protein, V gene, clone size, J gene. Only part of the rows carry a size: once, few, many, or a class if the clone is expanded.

CASSLGGRRKNSPLHF TRBV7-6 few TRBJ1-6
CASSQPEEGSGEKLFF TRBV3-1/TRBV3-2 . TRBJ1-4
CASSEAAPYEQYF TRBV5-1 . TRBJ2-7
CASSYLTGGYGGELFF TRBV6-2/TRBV6-3 few TRBJ2-2
CASISGTSGTGELFF TRBV6-5 few TRBJ2-2
CASSERGIGNTIYF TRBV6-1 . TRBJ1-3
CASGLGEFRGNEQFF TRBV12-5 once TRBJ2-1
CASSRTGGGTEAFF TRBV18 . TRBJ1-1
CATSRDRIWTASSYNEQFF TRBV15 once TRBJ2-1
CASSEAWTDDQHF TRBV6-1 . TRBJ1-5
CSASSAGGLYQETQYF TRBV20-1 . TRBJ2-5
CAWSELQVPYSNQPQHF TRBV30 . TRBJ1-5
CSAKQGALAFF TRBV20-1 . TRBJ1-1
CASSSQDFREAFF TRBV18 . TRBJ1-1
CASSQPGILETQYF TRBV4-1 . TRBJ2-5
CASRTWDRGLGTEAFF TRBV10-2 once TRBJ1-1
CASSPNGDTNSPLHF TRBV18 once TRBJ1-6
CATSEGTTGSYGYTF TRBV24-1 . TRBJ1-2
CASSGVRRAGGYEQYF TRBV7-2 . TRBJ2-7
CASSVSQTVNTEAFF TRBV18 . TRBJ1-1
CASSSVRQASLHGYTF TRBV11-2 . TRBJ1-2
CASSYSEGDEQFF TRBV6-5 . TRBJ2-1
CASSPQGQGPNQPQHF TRBV19 . TRBJ1-5
CSASGLYNEQFF TRBV20-1 . TRBJ2-1
CASSPRSTYGYTF TRBV5-6 . TRBJ1-2
CSASATGEYGYTF TRBV20-1 . TRBJ1-2
CASSLQGEGQAFF TRBV7-8 . TRBJ1-1
CASSGRDSNSPLHF TRBV5-1 . TRBJ1-6
CATSDLSSGRDTQYF TRBV24-1 . TRBJ2-3
CANFGRSGANVLTF TRBV6-5 few TRBJ2-6
CATSDPGQGNEAFF TRBV24-1 . TRBJ1-1
CASSEPTRQFSYEQYF TRBV6-1 . TRBJ2-7
CASSQARGNSGNTIYF TRBV4-1 . TRBJ1-3
CAWSPSRTGMNTEAFF TRBV30 . TRBJ1-1
CASSWGRLAGRGTSYEQYF TRBV4-1 once TRBJ2-7
CASSIDRGEKLFF TRBV7-2 . TRBJ1-4
CASSMGGSRETQYF TRBV19 . TRBJ2-5
CASSSLWGTGRVEQYF TRBV11-2 . TRBJ2-7
CASSYYPGTVNSPLHF TRBV11-3 few TRBJ1-6
CASSSGRALNIQYF TRBV19 . TRBJ2-4
CASSWAGTGDYGYTF TRBV27 . TRBJ1-2
CASSAPGQGALTEAFF TRBV25-1 . TRBJ1-1
CASSLSGLPIYEQYF TRBV6-5 . TRBJ2-7
CSASSASGSSDTQYF TRBV20-1 . TRBJ2-3
CVRSFRTPGLTF TRBV7-5 . TRBJ2-3
CASSPGLDRGRSEQYF TRBV18 . TRBJ2-7
CASSVDYAYEQYF TRBV9 . TRBJ2-7
CASSVGGIGSGELFF TRBV9 . TRBJ2-2